A few counts support the clone carrying this TCR beta chain. The antigen is undetermined. This specimen belongs to a study of cytomegalovirus exposure and HLA in healthy donors. Study-level background: Later, an analysis reported that the 120 or so validation repertoires had used the same platform as the 500 to 750 first-cohort repertoires. Study-wide findings and caveats: Cytomegalovirus association was assigned to approximately 160 TCR beta chains. Cytomegalovirus status was reportedly diagnosed by the classifier with high sensitivity and specificity. The dataset shows that most TCR sequences were rare, while some public TCRs occurred in many donors.

Clones were sequenced by immunoSEQ multiplex PCR, and TCRdb holds only the in-frame ones, with some missing. The repertoire holds fewer than 200,000 clones, about 89% seen once, with less than 9.5% in the top ten. CDR3 length: 12 residues. The germline gives CDR1 GTSNPN, CDR2 SVGIG (reference sequence). Trimming took off 3 bases at V and 3 bases at J, with 8 bases between the two ends. The TCR was taken from a man aged 25-40 years in good health and CMV-seropositive. This rearrangement joins TRBV30 to TRBJ1-1; D gene ambiguous. The sample consisted of PBMCs. The CDR3 region has the DNA TGTGCCTGGAGATCGGGCTACACTGAAGCTTTCTTT. It is translated as CAWRSGYTEAFF.